This T cell receptor (beta chain) emerged from a study of blood T cell repertoires in COVID-19. Overall study: Acute-phase and convalescent COVID-19 samples originated in the United States, Italy and Spain.

Sequencing used immunoSEQ multiplex PCR; TCRdb keeps in-frame clones, though not all of them. The table includes around 78,000 clones, about 81% detected once. This clonotype was sampled from a human donor in a cohort sampled during active COVID-19. Specimen: peripheral blood.

Here the CDR3 DNA reads TGCGCCAGCAGCCTAGCGGGGACAGATACGCAGTATTTT. Translated, it gives CASSLAGTDTQYF. The rearrangement uses TRBV5-1 and TRBJ2-3, with 9 bases fitting TRBD2. The CDR3 has 13 residues. Germline lookup yields CDR1 SGHRS and CDR2 YFSETQ. V lost 4 bases, J lost 3 bases, and 0 bases stayed unmatched. The variable domain in full, completed from reference TRBV5-1 and TRBJ2-3, reads KAGVTQTPRYLIKTRGQQVTLSCSPISGHRSVSWYQQTPGQGLQFLFEYFSETQRNKGNFPGRFSGRQFSNSRSEMNVSTLELGDSALYLCASSLAGTDTQYFGPGTRLTVL.